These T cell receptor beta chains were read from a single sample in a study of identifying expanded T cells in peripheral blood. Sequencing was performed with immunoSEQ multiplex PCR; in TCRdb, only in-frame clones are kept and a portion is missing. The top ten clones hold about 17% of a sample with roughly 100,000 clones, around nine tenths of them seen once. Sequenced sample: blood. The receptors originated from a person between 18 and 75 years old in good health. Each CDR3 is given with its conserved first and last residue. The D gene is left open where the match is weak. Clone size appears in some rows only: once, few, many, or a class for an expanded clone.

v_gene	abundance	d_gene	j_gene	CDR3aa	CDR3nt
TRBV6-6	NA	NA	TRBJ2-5	CASSYSSRPETQYF	TGTGCCAGCAGTTACTCGTCTAGACCGGAGACCCAGTACTTC
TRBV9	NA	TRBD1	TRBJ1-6	CASSVEQGASTNSPLHF	TGTGCCAGCAGCGTAGAACAGGGGGCTTCAACCAATTCACCCCTCCACTTT
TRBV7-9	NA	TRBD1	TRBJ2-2	CASSLLRQGNTGELFF	TGTGCCAGCAGCCTACTTCGACAGGGGAACACCGGGGAGCTGTTTTTT
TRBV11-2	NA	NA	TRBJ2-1	CASSSGVYNEQFF	TGTGCCAGCAGCTCCGGGGTCTACAATGAGCAGTTCTTC
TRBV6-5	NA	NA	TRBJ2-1	CASSRLGSYNEQFF	TGTGCCAGCAGCCGCCTTGGCTCCTACAATGAGCAGTTCTTC
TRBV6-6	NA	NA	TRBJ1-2	CASSYARTGFNGYTF	TGTGCCAGCAGTTACGCCCGGACGGGGTTTAATGGCTACACCTTC
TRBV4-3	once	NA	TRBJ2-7	CASSQDTYYEQYF	TGCGCCAGCAGCCAGGACACCTACTACGAGCAGTACTTC
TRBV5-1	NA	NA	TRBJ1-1	CASSPGIGGTEAFF	TGCGCCAGCAGTCCCGGGATTGGGGGGACTGAAGCTTTCTTT
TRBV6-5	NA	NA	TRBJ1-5	CASSYRGNQPQHF	TGTGCCAGCAGTTACAGGGGCAATCAGCCCCAGCATTTT
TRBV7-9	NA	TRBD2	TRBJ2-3	CASSFELAGGHDTQYF	TGTGCCAGCAGCTTCGAACTAGCGGGGGGCCACGATACGCAGTATTTT
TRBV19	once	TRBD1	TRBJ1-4	CASSNEGGPYREKLFF	TGTGCCAGTAGTAACGAAGGGGGCCCATATCGGGAAAAACTGTTTTTT
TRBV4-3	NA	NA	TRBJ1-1	CASSQERLRVGAFF	TGCGCCAGCAGCCAAGAAAGGTTACGAGTGGGAGCTTTCTTT
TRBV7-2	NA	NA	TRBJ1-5	CASSLGVGLHQPQHF	TGTGCCAGCAGCTTAGGGGTGGGGCTACATCAGCCCCAGCATTTT
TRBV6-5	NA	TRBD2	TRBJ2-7	CASSLGGVSYEQYF	TGTGCCAGCAGCCTCGGGGGGGTCTCCTACGAGCAGTACTTC
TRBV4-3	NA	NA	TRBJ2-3	CASSTGPTDTQYF	TGCGCCAGCAGCACCGGGCCCACAGATACGCAGTATTTT
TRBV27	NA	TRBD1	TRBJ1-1	CASSLLRTGGMNTEAFF	TGTGCCAGCAGTTTATTGAGGACAGGGGGGATGAACACTGAAGCTTTCTTT
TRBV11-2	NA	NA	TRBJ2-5	CASSYPLLRVETQYF	TGTGCCAGCAGCTATCCCCTCCTACGCGTAGAGACCCAGTACTTC
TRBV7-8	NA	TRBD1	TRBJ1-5	CASSVETGNQPQHF	TGTGCCAGCAGCGTAGAGACAGGGAACCAGCCCCAGCATTTT
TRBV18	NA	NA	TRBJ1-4	CASSPTSSGEKLFF	TGTGCCAGCTCACCTACCTCATCGGGTGAAAAACTGTTTTTT
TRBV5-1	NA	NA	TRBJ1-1	CASSSVGTPNTEAFF	TGCGCCAGCAGCTCGGTCGGGACACCGAACACTGAAGCTTTCTTT
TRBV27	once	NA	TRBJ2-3	CASSEPRDTQYF	TGTGCCAGCAGTGAGCCGAGGGATACGCAGTATTTT
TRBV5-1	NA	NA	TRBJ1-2	CASSLEAGYNYNYGYTF	TGCGCCAGCAGCTTGGAGGCAGGGTATAATTATAACTATGGCTACACCTTC
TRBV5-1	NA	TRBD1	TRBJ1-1	CASSDPGQGAAEAFF	TGCGCCAGCAGCGATCCGGGACAGGGGGCTGCTGAAGCTTTCTTT
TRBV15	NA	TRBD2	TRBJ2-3	CATSRARGASGGARADTQYF	TGTGCCACCAGCAGAGCCCGGGGAGCTAGCGGGGGGGCCAGGGCAGATACGCAGTATTTT
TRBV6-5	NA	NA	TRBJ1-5	CASSYSAVSNQPQHF	TGTGCCAGCAGTTACTCAGCAGTTAGCAATCAGCCCCAGCATTTT
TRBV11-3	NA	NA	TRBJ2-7	CASSLYGGAHEQYF	TGTGCCAGCAGCTTATATGGGGGGGCCCACGAGCAGTACTTC
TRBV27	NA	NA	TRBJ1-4	CASSLEPREKLFF	TGTGCCAGCAGTTTGGAACCTCGTGAAAAACTGTTTTTT
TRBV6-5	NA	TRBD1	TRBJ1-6	CASRSSGGGANF	TGTGCCAGCAGGAGCTCGGGAGGGGGCGCTAACTTT
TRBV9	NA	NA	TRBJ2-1	CASSAPSGEREQFF	TGTGCCAGCAGCGCCCCTTCCGGCGAACGGGAGCAGTTCTTC
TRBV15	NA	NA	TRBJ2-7	CATSRIQPPVKYEQYF	TGTGCCACCAGCAGAATACAGCCGCCTGTAAAATACGAGCAGTACTTC
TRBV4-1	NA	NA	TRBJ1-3	CASSPGGSGNTIYF	TGCGCCAGCAGCCCTGGAGGCTCTGGAAACACCATATATTTT
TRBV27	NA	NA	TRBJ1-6	CASSFRRGLHSPLHF	TGTGCCAGCAGTTTTCGCCGGGGGTTGCATTCACCCCTCCACTTT
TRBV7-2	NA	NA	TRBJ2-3	CASSTGPATDTQYF	TGTGCCAGCAGCACTGGGCCAGCCACAGATACGCAGTATTTT
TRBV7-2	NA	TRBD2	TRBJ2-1	CASSSRGGLAWFF	TGTGCCAGCAGCTCCCGGGGGGGGCTTGCGTGGTTCTTC
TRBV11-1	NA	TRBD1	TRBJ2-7	CASSPVLAGGKTYEQYF	TGTGCCAGCAGCCCTGTTTTGGCAGGGGGAAAAACCTACGAGCAGTACTTC
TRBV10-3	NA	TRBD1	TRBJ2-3	CASHRGPATLGGDTQYF	TGTGCCTCACACAGGGGGCCAGCCACTTTAGGTGGGGATACGCAGTATTTT
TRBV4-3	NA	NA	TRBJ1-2	CASSQDLAGDYYGYTF	TGCGCCAGCAGCCAAGATCTCGCAGGGGATTACTATGGCTACACCTTC
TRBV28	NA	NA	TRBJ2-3	CASSSAPGSTDTQYF	TGTGCCAGCAGTTCAGCCCCCGGGAGCACAGATACGCAGTATTTT
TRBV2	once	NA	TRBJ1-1	CASRIVMNTEAFF	TGTGCCAGCAGGATTGTAATGAACACTGAAGCTTTCTTT
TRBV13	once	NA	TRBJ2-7	CASSGTIGTPPYEQYF	TGTGCCAGCAGCGGAACCATCGGGACGCCCCCCTACGAGCAGTACTTC
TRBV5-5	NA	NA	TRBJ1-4	CASSLVGSGEKLFF	TGTGCCAGCAGCTTGGTAGGGAGCGGTGAAAAACTGTTTTTT
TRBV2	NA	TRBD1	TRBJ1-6	CASTRDRESYNSPLHF	TGTGCCAGCACCCGGGACAGGGAATCCTATAATTCACCCCTCCACTTT
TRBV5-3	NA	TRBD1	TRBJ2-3	CARSSQQGPPRTDTQYF	TGTGCCAGAAGCTCTCAACAGGGGCCTCCTCGAACAGATACGCAGTATTTT
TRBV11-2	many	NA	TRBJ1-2	CASSLVVGTSTNYGYTF	TGTGCCAGCAGCTTAGTAGTAGGGACATCCACTAACTATGGCTACACCTTC
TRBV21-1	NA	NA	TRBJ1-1	CASSPRTDKVNTEAFF	TGTGCCAGCAGCCCCCGTACGGACAAGGTGAACACTGAAGCTTTCTTT
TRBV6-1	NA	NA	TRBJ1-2	CASSEETVQGSLRGYTF	TGTGCCAGCAGTGAGGAGACTGTACAGGGATCATTGCGGGGCTACACCTTC
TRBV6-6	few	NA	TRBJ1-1	CASDYRATNTEAFF	TGTGCCAGCGACTACAGGGCAACGAACACTGAAGCTTTCTTT
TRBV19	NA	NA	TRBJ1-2	CASGMPRGGYGYTF	TGTGCCAGTGGTATGCCCAGGGGCGGCTATGGCTACACCTTC
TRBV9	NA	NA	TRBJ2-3	CASSVEADTQYF	TGTGCCAGCAGCGTAGAGGCAGATACGCAGTATTTT
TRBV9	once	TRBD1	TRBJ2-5	CASSGRQGFFPETQYF	TGTGCCAGCAGCGGACGACAGGGTTTCTTTCCAGAGACCCAGTACTTC
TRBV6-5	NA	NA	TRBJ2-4	CASSRGEQNIQYF	TGTGCCAGCAGTAGGGGCGAGCAAAACATTCAGTACTTC
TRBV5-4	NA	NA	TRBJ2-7	CASSLDTDSYEQYF	TGTGCCAGCAGCTTGGATACAGATTCCTACGAGCAGTACTTC
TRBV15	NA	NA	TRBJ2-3	CATSRDFAGTDTQYF	TGTGCCACCAGCAGAGATTTTGCAGGCACAGATACGCAGTATTTT